The 9 T cell receptor beta chains reported below all come from one sample, sequenced in a study of cytomegalovirus exposure and HLA in healthy donors. It was with 60 Vbeta and 13 Jbeta primers that the PCR ran. Using immunoSEQ multiplex PCR, the repertoire was profiled, and TCRdb retains in-frame clones only, with some absent. The profile shows a few hundred thousand clones, 70% to 85% of them singletons. Sequencing used PBMCs. The receptors stem from a girl under 10 years old in good health and CMV-seronegative.

This chain uses TRBV7-2 with TRBJ1-2, with a possible D match to TRBD1 (5 bases). CDR3 length: 14 amino acids. CDR1 and CDR2 from the germline V gene are SGHTA and FQGNSA. Trimming removed 2 bases at V and 8 bases at J, with 15 bases between. Written as DNA, the CDR3 is TGTGCCAGCAGCTTAACCGGGCAGGGTTTAGGCTACACCTTC. Translated, it gives CASSLTGQGLGYTF.

This clone was counted a few times. The CDR3 bases are TGCGCCAGCACCGAGGGTGGAACGGGAAACACCATATATTTT. It yields the protein CASTEGGTGNTIYF. This chain links TRBV5-1 with TRBJ1-3, with D unclear. V gave up 6 bases and J gave up 4 bases, with 14 bases separating them. This CDR3 is built from 14 residues. Germline V lookup: CDR1 SGHRS, CDR2 YFSETQ.

The chain couples TRBV5-6 to TRBJ2-1; D is undetermined. This CDR3 contains 13 residues. Germline CDR1 and CDR2: SGHDT and YYEEEE. Trimming shortened V by 2 bases and J by 4 bases, and 7 bases separated the two germline ends. In DNA, the CDR3 is TGTGCCAGCAGCTTCGTCGGGTACAATGAGCAGTTCTTC. Protein product: CASSFVGYNEQFF.

The rearrangement uses TRBV27 and TRBJ2-7, with 8 bases fitting TRBD2. This CDR3 is built from 13 residues. The junction had 6 bases not matched to a gene; V was cut back by 4 bases and J by 7 bases. Germline values: CDR1 MNHEY, CDR2 SMNVEV (reference sequence). The CDR3 region is CASSWGAGVEQYF. The DNA for the CDR3 is TGTGCCAGCAGTTGGGGAGCGGGAGTTGAGCAGTACTTC.

This clone has a handful of counts. The chain has TRBV5-4 and TRBJ1-6; 8 bases agree with TRBD1. Germline CDR1 SGHNT, CDR2 YYREEE (reference sequence). The J segment lost 7 bases and the V segment lost 3 bases, leaving 6 bases of the junction unmatched. This CDR3 has 15 residues. As DNA, the CDR3 is TGTGCCAGCAGCTCCGGACAGGGTCTAAATTCACCCCTCCACTTT. Protein: CASSSGQGLNSPLHF. Supplemented by reference TRBV5-4 and TRBJ1-6, the full variable domain reads ETGVTQSPTHLIKTRGQQVTLRCSSQSGHNTVSWYQQALGQGPQFIFQYYREEENGRGNFPPRFSGLQFPNYSSELNVNALELDDSALYLCASSSGQGLNSPLHFGNGTRLTVT.

V gene TRBV15 combines with J gene TRBJ2-1; 9 bases match TRBD1. The trim removed 3 bases at V and 7 bases at J, leaving 7 bases unmatched. CDR3 size: 15 residues. Looked up from germline, CDR1 is LNHNV and CDR2 is YYDKDF (reference sequence). CDR3 region: CATSSHRGLPNEQFF. CDR3 nucleotides: TGTGCCACCAGCAGCCACAGGGGGCTTCCTAATGAGCAGTTCTTC.

This chain uses TRBV29-1 with TRBJ2-1; 16 bases fit TRBD2. The CDR3 contains 15 residues. Germline V lookup: CDR1 SQVTM, CDR2 ANQGSEA. The trim removed 6 bases at V and 10 bases at J, leaving 9 bases unmatched. The CDR3: CSVPGTSGGDSEQFF. The CDR3 DNA reads TGCAGCGTACCCGGGACTAGCGGGGGGGATTCAGAGCAGTTCTTC.

The chain carries TRBV7-8 and TRBJ2-7, with TRBD2 as a possible D gene (6 bases). Germline values: CDR1 SGHVS, CDR2 FQNEAQ. V gave up 0 bases and J gave up 1 base, with 10 bases separating them. This CDR3 is built from 15 residues. The CDR3 nucleotides read TGTGCCAGCAGCTTAGCAGGAGGGATTTCCTACGAGCAGTACTTC. It codes for CASSLAGGISYEQYF. The variable domain in full, completed from reference TRBV7-8 and TRBJ2-7, reads GAGVSQSPRYKVAKRGQDVALRCDPISGHVSLFWYQQALGQGPEFLTYFQNEAQLDKSGLPSDRFFAERPEGSVSTLKIQRTQQEDSAVYLCASSLAGGISYEQYFGPGTRLTVT.

About this clone: A junction end diverges from the germline sequence, so it may reflect a read error. V and J are TRBV9 and TRBJ1-1; weak D call: TRBD1 (5 bases). Germline loops: CDR1 SGDLS, CDR2 YYNGEE. The CDR3 runs 12 residues. The CDR3 loop reads CASSRGLGRALF. CDR3 nucleotides: TGTGCCAGCTCCCGGGGCCTCGGGAGAGCTCTCTTT.